A single sample is the source of the 25 T cell receptor beta chains below, sequenced in a study of blood T cells in healthy people across ages. For the second PCR, which ran for roughly 7 to 11 cycles, a sample-barcoded 5' primer and a J-beta primer mix were used. Via MiXCR, TCRdb re-called the 5' RACE reads, giving one row per CDR3 protein. The data hold roughly 560,000 distinct CDR3 sequences, with 24% observed a single time. A further study also used this sample, focusing on T cells of mothers and their children.

The sequencing input was blood. The receptor source for this set is a boy between 10 and 17 years old in good health.

This clonotype was detected a few times. The V call is TRBV28, the J call TRBJ2-7, with D tentatively TRBD2 (6 bases). Trimming shortened V by 9 bases and J by 7 bases, and 16 bases separated the two germline ends. Germline CDR1 reads MDHEN; CDR2 reads SYDVKM. The CDR3 spans 12 residues. The CDR3 sequence: CASRPRAGEQYF. The CDR3 DNA sequence: TGTGCCAGTAGGCCAAGGGCGGGGGAGCAGTACTTC. Variable domain in full (rest from reference TRBV28 and TRBJ2-7): DVKVTQSSRYLVKRTGEKVFLECVQDMDHENMFWYRQDPGLGLRLIYFSYDVKMKEKGDIPEGYSVSREKKERFSLILESASTNQTSMYLCASRPRAGEQYFGPGTRLTVT.

This clonotype turned up a few times. The gene calls are TRBV4-3 and TRBJ2-7; 9 positions match TRBD2. This CDR3 has 17 residues. CDR1 LGHNA and CDR2 YSLEER come from the germline V gene. V trimming: 0 bases; J trimming: 0 bases; junction bases outside the gene matches: 6. CDR3 protein: CASSQESSGVSSYEQYF. CDR3 DNA: TGCGCCAGCAGCCAAGAGTCTAGCGGGGTGAGCTCCTACGAGCAGTACTTC.

In this sample, this clonotype turned up a few times. The CDR3 nucleotides are TGTGCCAGCAGCTTAGAGGCCGGCTTAGGCGGCTACACCTTC. Amino acid sequence: CASSLEAGLGGYTF. This chain links TRBV11-1 with TRBJ1-2; D not certain. The ends were cut back, 1 base at V and 8 bases at J, with 14 bases in the middle. Looked up from germline, CDR1 is SGHAT and CDR2 is FQDESV (reference sequence). The CDR3 is 14 residues long.

V is TRBV19 and J is TRBJ2-1, with 9 bases lining up with TRBD2. Trimming took 4 bases from V and 2 from J; bases not matched to a gene: 6. CDR3 length: 16 residues. Germline CDR1 and CDR2: LNHDA and SQIVND (reference sequence). CDR3 in DNA: TGTGCCAGTAGTAGATATAGCGGGGGACCCTACAATGAGCAGTTCTTC. It specifies CASSRYSGGPYNEQFF.

The chain employs TRBV5-1 and TRBJ1-5, with a tentative D call TRBD1 (5 bases). The CDR3 length is 14 residues. Deletions cut 4 bases from V and 2 bases from J, with 10 bases between. Germline V gene data show CDR1 as SGHRS and CDR2 as YFSETQ. The CDR3 here is CASSPTTGNQPQHF. The CDR3 nucleotides are TGCGCCAGCAGCCCGACGACAGGCAATCAGCCCCAGCATTTT. Variable domain in full (rest from reference TRBV5-1 and TRBJ1-5): KAGVTQTPRYLIKTRGQQVTLSCSPISGHRSVSWYQQTPGQGLQFLFEYFSETQRNKGNFPGRFSGRQFSNSRSEMNVSTLELGDSALYLCASSPTTGNQPQHFGDGTRLSIL.

This chain links TRBV7-2 with TRBJ2-5; possible D gene TRBD1, 5 bases. Trimming took off 4 bases at V and 2 bases at J, with 8 bases between the two ends. The CDR3 spans 13 residues. The germline V gene encodes CDR1 SGHTA and CDR2 FQGNSA. The CDR3 nucleotides are TGTGCCAGCAGCTCTCGACAGCAAGAGACCCAGTACTTC. Protein: CASSSRQQETQYF.

This sequence joins TRBV2 and TRBJ1-5; 9 bases align to TRBD1. The CDR3 runs to 14 residues. J lost 9 bases, V lost 2 bases, and 5 bases had no gene match. Looked up from germline, CDR1 is SNHLY and CDR2 is FYNNEI. CDR3 protein: CASSELQGASPQHF. CDR3 bases: TGTGCCAGCAGTGAACTACAGGGGGCATCGCCCCAGCATTTT.

A few counts support this clonotype. This chain connects TRBV18 to TRBJ2-5, with TRBD1 as a possible D gene (5 bases). CDR3 length: 14 amino acids. V was pared by 3 bases and J by 4 bases, with 12 bases between. Germline V gene lookup returns CDR1 KGHSH and CDR2 LQKENI. The DNA for the CDR3 is TGTGCCAGCTCACCGACAGAGGCCATAGAGACCCAGTACTTC. This gives the protein CASSPTEAIETQYF.

This clonotype was recorded a few times. V gene TRBV28 combines with J gene TRBJ1-1; tentatively, D is TRBD1 (5 bases). The germline V gene has CDR1 MDHEN and CDR2 SYDVKM. CDR3 length: 12 residues. The V end was cut by 6 bases, the J end by 3 bases, with 8 bases between. CDR3 nucleotide sequence: TGTGCCAGCAGAGGGGCTCACACTGAAGCTTTCTTT. It encodes CASRGAHTEAFF.

This clonotype came up a few times. This chain links TRBV6-2 or TRBV6-3 with TRBJ2-1; 10 bases map to TRBD2. J was trimmed by 6 bases and V by 4 bases; bases with no gene match: 6. CDR3 length: 15 residues. The germline V gene has CDR1 MNHEY and CDR2 SVGEGT. CDR3 sequence (DNA): TGTGCCAGCAGTTTCTCCAGCGGGGGGGCCAATGAGCAGTTCTTC. It yields the protein CASSFSSGGANEQFF.

This clonotype has a handful of counts. This rearrangement joins TRBV9 to TRBJ2-2; the D gene is possibly TRBD2 (6 bases). The germline gives CDR1 SGDLS, CDR2 YYNGEE. The V end was cut by 4 bases, the J end by 0 bases, with 22 bases between. This CDR3 region has 19 residues. The CDR3 coding sequence is TGTGCCAGCAGCCCCGATTGGGGGGACGTTTATACGAACACCGGGGAGCTGTTTTTT. Residues: CASSPDWGDVYTNTGELFF.

The genes are TRBV30 and TRBJ1-1; D is undetermined. The CDR3 sequence is 13 residues long. Germline lookup yields CDR1 GTSNPN and CDR2 SVGIG (reference sequence). V lost 0 bases and J lost 2, with 7 bases in between. CDR3 DNA: TGTGCCTGGAGTGTACGCCTAAACACTGAAGCTTTCTTT. Translating it yields CAWSVRLNTEAFF.

The chain combines TRBV6-2 or TRBV6-3 with TRBJ2-7, with D unresolved. Germline CDR1 MNHEY, CDR2 SVGEGT. This CDR3 has 15 residues. The V gene lost 4 bases and the J gene lost 2 bases, with 15 bases spanning the gap. For the CDR3, the DNA is TGTGCCAGCAGTTTCAACTGGCGCGCTACCTACGAGCAGTACTTC. It is translated as CASSFNWRATYEQYF.

This clonotype was seen more than once but under ten times. This chain joins TRBV4-3 and TRBJ2-6; perhaps TRBD1 as D (5 bases). The V end was cut by 2 bases, the J end by 0 bases, with 14 bases between. The CDR3 is made up of 18 amino acids. CDR1 and CDR2 (germline): LGHNA, YSLEER. CDR3 in amino acids: CASSQQTVLSSGANVLTF. CDR3 sequence (DNA): TGCGCCAGCAGCCAACAGACAGTCCTAAGCTCTGGGGCCAACGTCCTGACTTTC.

The chain uses TRBV4-1 and TRBJ2-3; D remains unclear. This CDR3 contains 13 residues. CDR1 is MGHRA and CDR2 is YSYEKL in the germline V gene. The V end lost 7 bases, the J end lost 8 bases, and 16 bases lay between the germline ends. CDR3 sequence: CASITVHWRTQYF. The CDR3, as DNA: TGCGCCAGCATCACCGTCCATTGGCGTACGCAGTATTTT.

A few counts support this clonotype. This chain uses TRBV6-5 with TRBJ1-6; 9 nucleotides line up with TRBD1. V lost 7 bases and J lost 9; bases outside the gene matches: 4. Germline V lookup: CDR1 MNHEY, CDR2 SVGAGI. The CDR3 runs 13 residues. The CDR3 sequence: CASKGQGSSPLHF. CDR3 bases: TGTGCCAGCAAGGGACAGGGTTCTTCACCCCTCCACTTT.

This clonotype was picked up a small number of times. The chain joins TRBV4-1 to TRBJ2-5; tentatively, D is TRBD1 (5 bases). Deletions cut 1 base from V and 2 bases from J, with 8 bases between. Germline V gene lookup returns CDR1 MGHRA and CDR2 YSYEKL. This CDR3 contains 14 residues. CDR3 sequence reads: CASSQVPGQETQYF. The CDR3 DNA sequence: TGCGCCAGCAGCCAAGTCCCAGGGCAAGAGACCCAGTACTTC.

The rearrangement links TRBV7-9 to TRBJ2-5; D call uncertain. V was pared by 5 bases and J by 5 bases, with 12 bases between. In germline, CDR1 is SEHNR, CDR2 FQNEAQ (reference sequence). The CDR3 contains 13 residues. CDR3 region: CASSPPDGETQYF. CDR3 DNA: TGTGCCAGCAGCCCACCAGACGGGGAGACCCAGTACTTC. The whole variable domain, filled in from reference TRBV7-9 and TRBJ2-5, reads DTGVSQNPRHKITKRGQNVTFRCDPISEHNRLYWYRQTLGQGPEFLTYFQNEAQLEKSRLLSDRFSAERPKGSFSTLEIQRTEQGDSAMYLCASSPPDGETQYFGPGTRLLVL.

The sample holds a few counts of this clonotype. The gene calls are TRBV12-3 or TRBV12-4 and TRBJ2-7; TRBD2 aligns across 7 bases. The CDR3 spans 14 residues. Unmatched junction bases numbered 7, after V lost 4 bases and J lost 4 bases. Here the CDR3 DNA reads TGTGCCAGCAGTTCTGGACTAGTACGGTACGAGCAGTACTTC. Translated: CASSSGLVRYEQYF.

V is TRBV7-2 and J is TRBJ1-2, with D perhaps matching TRBD1 (5 bases). This CDR3 is built from 14 residues. CDR1 is SGHTA, CDR2 FQGNSA, per germline. The V gene lost 6 bases and the J gene lost 7 bases, with 18 bases spanning the gap. The CDR3 here is CASSLREGYGGYTF. The CDR3, as DNA: TGTGCCAGCAGTCTCAGGGAAGGTTACGGTGGCTACACCTTC.

This clonotype appeared a single time. CDR3 in DNA: TGTGCCAGCAGTTTTACAGGGGGCGGGAGTCAGCCCCAGCATTTT. Its translation: CASSFTGGGSQPQHF. The V and J genes are TRBV12-3 or TRBV12-4 and TRBJ1-5, with 9 bases aligning to TRBD1. The V and J ends lost 3 bases and 6 bases, in that order; junction bases with no gene match: 6. The CDR3 runs 15 residues.

This clonotype came up a few times. The CDR3, as DNA: TGTGCCAGCAGGGGTATCCGCAGCTCCTACGAGCAGTACTTC. Translating gives CASRGIRSSYEQYF. This chain joins TRBV28 and TRBJ2-7; D remains unclear. Between the trimmed V and J ends, which lost 6 bases and 0 bases, there was a span of 12 bases. The CDR3 contains 14 residues. Germline-derived CDR1 and CDR2 are MDHEN and SYDVKM.

V usage is TRBV20-1 and J usage is TRBJ1-1, with D unresolved. Germline lookup yields CDR1 DFQATT and CDR2 SNEGSKA (reference sequence). This CDR3 comprises 14 residues. V lost 8 bases and J lost 0, with 16 bases in between. The CDR3 sequence is CSTIKGGLNTEAFF. As DNA, the CDR3 is TGCAGTACCATAAAGGGCGGGTTGAACACTGAAGCTTTCTTT.

Of note for this clonotype: A junction boundary mismatches the germline segment, possibly from a read error. This CDR3 is CASSLYGTDTQYF. The CDR3 DNA follows: TGTGCCAGCAGCTTATACGGCACAGATACCCAGTATTTT. V and J are TRBV7-9 and TRBJ2-3; D call uncertain. Germline CDR1 reads SEHNR; CDR2 reads FQNEAQ (reference sequence). This CDR3 has 13 amino acids.

V gene TRBV28 combines with J gene TRBJ2-5; 7 bases line up with TRBD1. Germline V lookup: CDR1 MDHEN, CDR2 SYDVKM. The V gene end was trimmed by 5 bases and the J gene end by 2 bases; junction bases not matched to a gene: 8. The CDR3 consists of 15 residues. The CDR3 nucleotides read TGTGCCAGCAGTGAAACAGGGGTTTGGCAAGAGACCCAGTACTTC. Translation: CASSETGVWQETQYF.